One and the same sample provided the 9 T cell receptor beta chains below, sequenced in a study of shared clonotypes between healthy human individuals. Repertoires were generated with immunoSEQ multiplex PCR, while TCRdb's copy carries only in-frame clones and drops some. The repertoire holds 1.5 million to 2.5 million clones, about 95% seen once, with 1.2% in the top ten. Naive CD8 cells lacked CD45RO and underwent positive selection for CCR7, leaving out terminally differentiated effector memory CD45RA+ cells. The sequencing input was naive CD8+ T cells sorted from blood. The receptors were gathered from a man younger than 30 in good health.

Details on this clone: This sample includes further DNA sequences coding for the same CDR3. The CDR3 bases are TGTGCCAGCAGTTACTCATCCGGGGGCACTGAAGCTTTCTTT. It translates to CASSYSSGGTEAFF. The chain employs TRBV6-5 and TRBJ1-1; possible D gene TRBD1, 5 bases. The V gene lost 0 bases and the J gene lost 4 bases, with 9 bases spanning the gap. Germline CDR1 MNHEY, CDR2 SVGAGI. The CDR3 is 14 residues long.

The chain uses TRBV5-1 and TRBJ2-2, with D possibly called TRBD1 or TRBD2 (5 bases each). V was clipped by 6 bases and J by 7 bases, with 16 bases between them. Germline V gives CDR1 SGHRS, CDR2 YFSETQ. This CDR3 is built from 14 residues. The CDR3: CASTWDAKGGELFF. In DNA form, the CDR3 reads TGCGCCAGCACCTGGGACGCCAAAGGCGGGGAGCTGTTTTTT.

CDR3 DNA sequence: TGCGCCAGCAGCCAAGAGGGACTAGCGGGAGCGGGAGATACGCAGTATTTT. It specifies CASSQEGLAGAGDTQYF. This chain joins TRBV4-1 and TRBJ2-3, with TRBD2 matching over 14 bases. This CDR3 has 17 residues. With V trimmed by 0 bases and J by 5 bases, 4 bases remained unmatched. The V gene's germline CDR1 is MGHRA and CDR2 YSYEKL.

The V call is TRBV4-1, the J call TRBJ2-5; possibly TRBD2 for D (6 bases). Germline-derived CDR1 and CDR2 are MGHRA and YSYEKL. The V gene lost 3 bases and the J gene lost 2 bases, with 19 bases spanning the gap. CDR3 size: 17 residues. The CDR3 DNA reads TGCGCCAGCAGCCACGACAAACTAGCTCCTCGACAAGAGACCCAGTACTTC. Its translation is CASSHDKLAPRQETQYF.

The CDR3 spells CASSYSTGGAIYEQFF. CDR3 DNA: TGTGCCAGCAGTTACTCGACAGGGGGCGCGATCTATGAGCAGTTCTTC. The gene calls are TRBV6-5 and TRBJ2-1; 10 positions match TRBD1. CDR1 and CDR2 from the germline V gene are MNHEY and SVGAGI. V dropped 0 bases and J dropped 8; count of bases not matched to a gene: 7. There are 16 residues in the CDR3.

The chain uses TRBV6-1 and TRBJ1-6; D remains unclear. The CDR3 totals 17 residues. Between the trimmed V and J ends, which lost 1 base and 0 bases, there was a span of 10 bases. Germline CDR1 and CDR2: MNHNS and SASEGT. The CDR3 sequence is CASSEGLQSSYNSPLHF. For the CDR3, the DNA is TGTGCCAGCAGTGAAGGCCTACAGAGCTCCTATAATTCACCCCTCCACTTT.

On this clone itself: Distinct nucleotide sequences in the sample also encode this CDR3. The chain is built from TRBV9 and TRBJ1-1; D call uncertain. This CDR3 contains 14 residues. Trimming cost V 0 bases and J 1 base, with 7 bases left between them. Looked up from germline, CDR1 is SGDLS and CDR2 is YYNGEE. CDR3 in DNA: TGTGCCAGCAGCGTAGGTCCACCGAACACTGAAGCTTTCTTT. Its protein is CASSVGPPNTEAFF.

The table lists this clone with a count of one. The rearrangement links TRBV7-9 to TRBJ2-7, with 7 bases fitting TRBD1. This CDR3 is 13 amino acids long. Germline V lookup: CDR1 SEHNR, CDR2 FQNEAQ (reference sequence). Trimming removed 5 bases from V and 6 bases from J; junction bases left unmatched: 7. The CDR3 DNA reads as TGTGCCAGCAGCCGATTCGACAGGGTCGAGCAGTACTTC. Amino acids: CASSRFDRVEQYF.

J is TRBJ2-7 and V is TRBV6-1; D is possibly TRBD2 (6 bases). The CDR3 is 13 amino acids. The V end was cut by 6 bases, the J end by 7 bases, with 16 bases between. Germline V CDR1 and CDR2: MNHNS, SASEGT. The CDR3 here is CASRGTLEGEQYF. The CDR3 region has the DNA TGTGCCAGCAGGGGTACTTTGGAGGGGGAGCAGTACTTC.